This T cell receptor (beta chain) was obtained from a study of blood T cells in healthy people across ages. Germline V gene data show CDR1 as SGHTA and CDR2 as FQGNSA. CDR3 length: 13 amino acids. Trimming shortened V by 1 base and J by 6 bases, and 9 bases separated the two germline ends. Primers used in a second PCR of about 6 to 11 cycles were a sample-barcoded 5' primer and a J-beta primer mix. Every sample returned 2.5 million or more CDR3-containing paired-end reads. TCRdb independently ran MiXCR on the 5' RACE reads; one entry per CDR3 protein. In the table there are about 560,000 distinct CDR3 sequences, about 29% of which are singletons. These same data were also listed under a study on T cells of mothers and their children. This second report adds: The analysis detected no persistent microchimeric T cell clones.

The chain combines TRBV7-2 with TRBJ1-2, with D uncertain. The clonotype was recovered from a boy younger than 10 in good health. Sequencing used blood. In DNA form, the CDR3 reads TGTGCCAGCAGCTTAGTCTGGCAGGATGGCTACACCTTC. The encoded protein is CASSLVWQDGYTF.